This TCR beta chain was found in a study of T cell repertoires in cytomegalovirus infection. Study-level points and caveats: Pooled public TCR beta family frequency picked out CMV carriers with the relevant HLA.

This clonotype has a count of ten or more. Its specificity is not known. TCRdb re-called the reads through MiXCR, storing one row per CDR3 protein. The repertoire holds 250,000 to 300,000 distinct CDR3 sequences, with roughly a fifth as singletons. This sequence originates from a human donor in good health (CMV status not recorded). Some clones in this sample may be carry-over from other donors' samples. Sequences were derived from cultured PBMCs, sampled from culture after CMV antigen stimulation.

Here the CDR3 DNA reads TGTGCCAGCAGCCGATCCATGACCGGGGAGCTGTTTTTT. Its protein is CASSRSMTGELFF. This chain uses TRBV7-2 with TRBJ2-2; D unresolved. V dropped 5 bases and J dropped 5 bases, with 9 bases sitting between them. This CDR3 has 13 amino acids. Per the germline V gene, CDR1 is SGHTA and CDR2 is FQGNSA.